Below, 32 T cell receptor beta chains from the same sample are listed, as sequenced in a study of graft-versus-host responses after intestinal transplantation. No cognate antigen is known for these TCRs. Here immunoSEQ multiplex PCR was the method, and the copy in TCRdb shows in-frame clones only, minus some. The sample consists of roughly 120,000 clones, around nine tenths of them appearing once. The source was unstimulated CD4+ T cells sorted from spleen or lymph node cells, collected before transplant. These receptors were collected from a human donor who was the organ donor for an intestinal transplant.

The chain links TRBV28 to TRBJ1-2; 7 bases agree with TRBD1. Germline values: CDR1 MDHEN, CDR2 SYDVKM. Losses at the gene ends were 6 bases for V and 4 bases for J; bases not matched to a gene: 8. The CDR3 consists of 14 residues. CDR3 protein: CASRNRGLPYGYTF. In nucleotides, the CDR3 is TGTGCCAGCAGAAACAGGGGTCTTCCCTATGGCTACACCTTC.

V is TRBV25-1 and J is TRBJ2-3; D is possibly TRBD2 (5 bases). Germline V gene data show CDR1 as MGHDK and CDR2 as SYGVNS. Trimming stripped 1 base from V and 6 bases from J, with 11 bases between. The CDR3 is 14 residues long. The CDR3 here is CASSELRERDTQYF. CDR3 nucleotides: TGTGCCAGCAGTGAATTAAGGGAGCGGGATACGCAGTATTTT.

The chain recombines TRBV6-1 with TRBJ1-1, with TRBD1 matching 7 bases. The CDR3 has 13 amino acids. CDR1 and CDR2 (germline): MNHNS, SASEGT. V was pared by 5 bases and J by 8 bases, with 8 bases of the junction left unmatched. The CDR3 sequence: CASSSYRGVEAFF. In DNA form, the CDR3 reads TGTGCCAGCAGTTCTTACAGGGGAGTGGAAGCTTTCTTT.

The chain joins TRBV27 to TRBJ2-7, with TRBD2 identical over 7 bases. Trimming removed 6 bases from V and 5 bases from J; junction bases left unmatched: 10. In germline, CDR1 is MNHEY, CDR2 SMNVEV (reference sequence). The CDR3 consists of 14 residues. CDR3 sequence (DNA): TGTGCCAGCAGGCAATGGTGGGGGGGTAACGAGCAGTACTTC. Residues: CASRQWWGGNEQYF.

The chain joins TRBV11-2 to TRBJ1-6; D gene uncertain. The CDR3 loop spans 18 amino acids. V was trimmed by 1 base and J by 0 bases, leaving 13 bases between them. The germline gives CDR1 SGHAT, CDR2 FQNNGV. CDR3 bases: TGTGCCAGCAGCTTAGTTCTACCCCCGAGCTCCTATAATTCACCCCTCCACTTT. This codes for CASSLVLPPSSYNSPLHF.

The genes are TRBV9 and TRBJ2-5; TRBD2 matches at 11 bases. Trimming cost V 3 bases and J 0 bases; bases outside gene matches: 4. The length of the CDR3 is 16 residues. The germline V gene has CDR1 SGDLS and CDR2 YYNGEE. The CDR3 coding sequence is TGTGCCAGCAGCGCTCAGGGACTAGCGGACCAAGAGACCCAGTACTTC. Encoded protein: CASSAQGLADQETQYF.

V is TRBV7-2 and J is TRBJ2-7; 7 nucleotides match TRBD2. The CDR3 extends over 18 amino acids. Germline CDR1 SGHTA, CDR2 FQGNSA. V shed 3 bases and J 3 bases; nucleotides not matched to a gene: 17. The CDR3 coding sequence is TGTGCCAGCAGCTTTACGGGACTAAGGAGGGGAGGGGACTACGAGCAGTACTTC. This encodes CASSFTGLRRGGDYEQYF.

The rearrangement links TRBV28 to TRBJ1-5, with D possibly being TRBD1 (5 bases). Germline CDR1 reads MDHEN; CDR2 reads SYDVKM. Trimming cost V 7 bases and J 0 bases, with 16 bases left between them. The CDR3 runs 16 residues. The chain's CDR3 is CASTYTRGFSNQPQHF. CDR3 sequence (DNA): TGTGCCAGCACCTATACAAGGGGATTTAGCAATCAGCCCCAGCATTTT.

The rearrangement joins TRBV28 to TRBJ2-4; 8 bases are shared with TRBD2. Germline CDR1 MDHEN, CDR2 SYDVKM. J was trimmed by 0 bases and V by 6 bases; bases with no gene match: 10. CDR3 size: 17 residues. Written as DNA, the CDR3 is TGTGCCAGCAGCTCCACGGGGGGGGGCCTAGCCAAAAACATTCAGTACTTC. Translation gives CASSSTGGGLAKNIQYF.

The V call is TRBV10-2, the J call TRBJ2-1; TRBD2 agrees at 10 bases. J was trimmed by 6 bases and V by 3 bases; bases with no gene match: 11. The CDR3 has 17 amino acids. Germline CDR1 is WSHSY and CDR2 is SAAADI. CDR3 DNA: TGCGCCAGCAGTGACCCCCCAACTAGCGGGATCTCCAATGAGCAGTTCTTC. Translation gives CASSDPPTSGISNEQFF.

The chain recombines TRBV4-2 with TRBJ2-1; TRBD2 might be the D (5 bases). Per the germline V gene, CDR1 is LGHNA and CDR2 is YNFKEQ. The ends were cut back, 7 bases at V and 9 bases at J, with 16 bases in the middle. The CDR3 runs 13 residues. CDR3 sequence reads: CASKRGEAGEQFF. The CDR3 DNA reads as TGTGCCAGCAAACGGGGTGAGGCAGGTGAGCAGTTCTTC.

This clone appeared a single time. The chain is built from TRBV6-5 and TRBJ2-2; a weak D match, TRBD2 (6 bases). Germline CDR1 and CDR2: MNHEY and SVGAGI. Trimming pared 6 bases from V and 0 bases from J, leaving 8 bases between. The CDR3 runs 14 residues. The CDR3 DNA sequence: TGTGCCAGCAGGGGACTCACGAACACCGGGGAGCTGTTTTTT. It specifies CASRGLTNTGELFF.

The chain joins TRBV25-1 to TRBJ1-2; 9 nucleotides match TRBD1. With 1 base clipped from V and 7 bases from J, the junction kept 4 bases outside the gene matches. The CDR3 sequence is 14 residues long. Germline V lookup: CDR1 MGHDK, CDR2 SYGVNS. The CDR3 DNA reads TGTGCCAGCAGTGAATGGGGACAGGGTTTTGGCTACACCTTC. It is translated as CASSEWGQGFGYTF.

The chain joins TRBV18 to TRBJ2-3, with D perhaps assigned TRBD1 or TRBD2 (5 bases each). From germline, CDR1 is KGHSH and CDR2 LQKENI. The CDR3 is made up of 15 amino acids. V lost 3 bases and J 0 bases, leaving 10 bases between the germline ends. The CDR3 region is CASSPSGASTDTQYF. CDR3 DNA: TGTGCCAGCTCACCGTCCGGGGCTAGCACAGATACGCAGTATTTT. Combining the CDR3 with reference TRBV18 and TRBJ2-3 gives the whole variable domain NAGVMQNPRHLVRRRGQEARLRCSPMKGHSHVYWYRQLPEEGLKFMVYLQKENIIDESGMPKERFSAEFPKEGPSILRIQQVVRGDSAAYFCASSPSGASTDTQYFGPGTRLTVL.

This chain uses TRBV25-1 with TRBJ2-5; possible D gene TRBD2, 6 bases. There are 12 residues in the CDR3. The germline gives CDR1 MGHDK, CDR2 SYGVNS. V was cut by 3 bases and J by 4 bases, with 6 bases left in between. The CDR3 nucleotides read TGTGCCAGCAGTGACGGGAGAGAGACCCAGTACTTC. It yields the protein CASSDGRETQYF.

The rearrangement links TRBV6-1 to TRBJ2-7; TRBD1 might be the D (6 bases). The CDR3 loop spans 15 amino acids. From germline, CDR1 is MNHNS and CDR2 SASEGT. V was clipped by 5 bases and J by 3 bases, with 17 bases between them. CDR3 sequence (DNA): TGTGCCAGCAGTCCCGAAGGGGGACGGCTCTACGAGCAGTACTTC. Its protein product is CASSPEGGRLYEQYF.

DNA for the CDR3: TGCGCCAGCAGCTCGCCGGGACGGAACAATGAGCAGTTCTTC. It codes for CASSSPGRNNEQFF. This rearrangement joins TRBV5-1 to TRBJ2-1; either TRBD1 or TRBD2 may supply D (5 bases each). CDR3 length equals 14 residues. CDR1 is SGHRS and CDR2 is YFSETQ in the germline V gene. Trimming stripped 3 bases from V and 5 bases from J, with 12 bases between. The full variable domain, with the rest looked up from reference TRBV5-1 and TRBJ2-1, is KAGVTQTPRYLIKTRGQQVTLSCSPISGHRSVSWYQQTPGQGLQFLFEYFSETQRNKGNFPGRFSGRQFSNSRSEMNVSTLELGDSALYLCASSSPGRNNEQFFGPGTRLTVL.

The chain combines TRBV5-4 with TRBJ1-4; D gene uncertain. V was shortened by 4 bases and J by 8 bases, with 15 bases between the two germline ends. CDR3 length equals 14 residues. The germline gives CDR1 SGHNT, CDR2 YYREEE (reference sequence). CDR3 protein: CASSKDGSAEKLFF. As DNA, the CDR3 is TGTGCCAGCAGCAAGGACGGGTCGGCGGAAAAACTGTTTTTT.

V usage is TRBV30 and J usage is TRBJ2-1; D not resolved. Germline V gene data show CDR1 as GTSNPN and CDR2 as SVGIG (reference sequence). The V end was cut by 0 bases, the J end by 7 bases, with 4 bases between. CDR3 length: 11 residues. The CDR3 loop reads CAWSVRNEQFF. CDR3 bases: TGTGCCTGGAGTGTACGTAATGAGCAGTTCTTC.

The chain recombines TRBV9 with TRBJ2-3, with 9 bases identical to TRBD2. The germline gives CDR1 SGDLS, CDR2 YYNGEE. This CDR3 has 15 amino acids. With 3 bases clipped from V and 5 bases from J, the junction kept 7 bases outside the gene matches. CDR3 region: CASSGSGRARDTQYF. The CDR3 DNA reads as TGTGCCAGCAGCGGTAGCGGGAGAGCGAGAGATACGCAGTATTTT.

The chain uses TRBV4-2 and TRBJ2-3; D remains ambiguous. Trimming stripped 4 bases from V and 1 base from J, with 21 bases between. The CDR3 contains 18 residues. The germline gives CDR1 LGHNA, CDR2 YNFKEQ. CDR3 amino acids: CASSLSPTLGKGTDTQYF. CDR3 DNA sequence: TGTGCCAGCAGCCTTAGTCCCACTTTGGGTAAAGGCACAGATACGCAGTATTTT.

Turning to this clone: Its ends do not fully match the called genes, so a read error is possible. The J gene is TRBJ1-2, the V gene TRBV2, with D possibly matching TRBD1 (5 bases). Germline assignment: CDR1 SNHLY and CDR2 FYNNEI. The CDR3 length is 10 residues. The CDR3 reads CASRLQAAFF. The CDR3 DNA reads as TGTGCCAGCAGGTTACAGGCCGCCTTCTTC.

The J gene is TRBJ2-7, the V gene TRBV27, with 9 bases identical to TRBD2. Germline loops: CDR1 MNHEY, CDR2 SMNVEV (reference sequence). The ends lost 5 bases at V and 2 bases at J; junction bases unmatched: 22. The CDR3 has 20 residues. The CDR3 nucleotides are TGTGCCAGCAGTAGAGGGGGGGGGACTAGCCAATCCAAGCACCCCTACGAGCAGTACTTC. Translation: CASSRGGGTSQSKHPYEQYF.

Here the CDR3 DNA reads TGCACCTCTACCGGGGGGGGCTCCTACGAGCAGTACTTC. This encodes CTSTGGGSYEQYF. The V gene is TRBV1, the J gene TRBJ2-7; the D call in the table, TRBD2, was not verified against the DNA. TRBV1 is a listed pseudogene. The length of the CDR3 is 13 residues.

V and J are TRBV2 and TRBJ2-2; D is undetermined. The CDR3 spans 14 residues. V lost 2 bases and J lost 4, with 8 bases in between. Germline V gene lookup returns CDR1 SNHLY and CDR2 FYNNEI. The CDR3 sequence: CASSETPPTGELFF. The CDR3 DNA reads TGTGCCAGCAGTGAAACCCCCCCCACCGGGGAGCTGTTTTTT.

The CDR3 DNA sequence: TGTGCCAGCAGCGTAGCTAGGGAGGAGAGGGGAAATCAGCCCCAGCATTTT. Translating it yields CASSVAREERGNQPQHF. The chain couples TRBV9 to TRBJ1-5; possible D gene TRBD1, 5 bases. The CDR3 covers 17 residues. V was trimmed by 0 bases and J by 4 bases, leaving 17 bases between them. Germline-derived CDR1 and CDR2 are SGDLS and YYNGEE.

J is TRBJ2-7 and V is TRBV6-5; possibly TRBD2 for D (6 bases). This CDR3 is 15 amino acids long. Germline CDR1 reads MNHEY; CDR2 reads SVGAGI. Trimming pared 7 bases from V and 3 bases from J, leaving 19 bases between. CDR3 nucleotide sequence: TGTGCCAGCATCACCCCGGAACTAGCTGGCTACGAGCAGTACTTC. Translated: CASITPELAGYEQYF.

This chain links TRBV6-1 with TRBJ1-1; D unresolved. V was shortened by 3 bases and J by 5 bases, with 13 bases between the two germline ends. The CDR3 length is 14 residues. Germline V gene data show CDR1 as MNHNS and CDR2 as SASEGT. CDR3 sequence reads: CASSDRGFGTEAFF. The CDR3 nucleotides are TGTGCCAGCAGTGATAGAGGGTTCGGGACTGAAGCTTTCTTT.

The gene calls are TRBV28 and TRBJ1-2; TRBD1 matches at 9 bases. Per the germline V gene, CDR1 is MDHEN and CDR2 is SYDVKM. The CDR3 has 13 amino acids. V dropped 2 bases and J dropped 8; count of bases not matched to a gene: 3. CDR3 region: CASSLPTGGGYTF. The CDR3 DNA sequence: TGTGCCAGCAGTTTACCCACAGGGGGCGGCTACACCTTC.

The chain recombines TRBV7-9 with TRBJ1-1, with D unclear. Germline CDR1 and CDR2: SEHNR and FQNEAQ (reference sequence). The V gene lost 5 bases and the J gene lost 5 bases, with 21 bases spanning the gap. The length of the CDR3 is 16 residues. The CDR3 DNA follows: TGTGCCAGCAGCCCCTCTTCCGGCAGTGGAGGGACTGAAGCTTTCTTT. It translates to CASSPSSGSGGTEAFF.

V is TRBV28 and J is TRBJ1-4, with a possible D match to TRBD1 (5 bases). Between the trimmed V and J ends, which lost 7 bases and 8 bases, there was a span of 11 bases. In germline, CDR1 is MDHEN, CDR2 SYDVKM. CDR3 size: 12 residues. The CDR3 spells CASMGVGEKLFF. The CDR3 DNA is TGTGCCAGCATGGGGGTTGGGGAAAAACTGTTTTTT.

The V gene is TRBV5-1, the J gene TRBJ2-7, with TRBD2 as a possible D gene (5 bases). The CDR3 is 16 amino acids. Germline V CDR1 and CDR2: SGHRS, YFSETQ. With 5 bases removed from V and 0 bases from J, the gap between germline ends came to 18 bases. CDR3 region: CASRQDGGYSSYEQYF. The CDR3 region has the DNA TGCGCCAGCAGGCAGGACGGAGGTTACAGCTCCTACGAGCAGTACTTC.